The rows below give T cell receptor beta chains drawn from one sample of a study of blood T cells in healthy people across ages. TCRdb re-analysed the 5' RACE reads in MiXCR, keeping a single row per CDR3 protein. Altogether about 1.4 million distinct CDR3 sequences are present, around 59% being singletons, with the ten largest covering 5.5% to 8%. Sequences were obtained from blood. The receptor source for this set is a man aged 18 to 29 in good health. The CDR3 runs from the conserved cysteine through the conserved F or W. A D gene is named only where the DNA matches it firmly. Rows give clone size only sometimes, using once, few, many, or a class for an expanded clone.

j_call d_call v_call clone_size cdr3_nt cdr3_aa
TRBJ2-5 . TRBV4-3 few TGCGCCAGCAGCCAAGATCTTCGGCTAGAGACCCAGTACTTC CASSQDLRLETQYF
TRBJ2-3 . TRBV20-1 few TGCAGTGCCCTGACAGGAGGCACAGATACGCAGTATTTT CSALTGGTDTQYF
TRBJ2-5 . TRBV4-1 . TGCGCCAGCAGCCAAGATAGGGGGGGTGGTGGTGAGACCCAGTACTTC CASSQDRGGGGETQYF
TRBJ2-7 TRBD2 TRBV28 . TGTGCCAGCACCTCTTCGGGGGGGGCTTACTACGAGCAGTACTTC CASTSSGGAYYEQYF
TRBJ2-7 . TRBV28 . TGTGCCAGCAGTTGGGGGACACCGACCTACGAGCAGTACTTC CASSWGTPTYEQYF
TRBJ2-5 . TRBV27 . TGTGCCAGCAGTAGGCAGGGTCTAGGGGAGACCCAGTACTTC CASSRQGLGETQYF
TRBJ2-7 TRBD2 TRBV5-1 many TGCGCCAGCAGCCCCGGACTAGGGCCCTACGAGCAGTACTTC CASSPGLGPYEQYF
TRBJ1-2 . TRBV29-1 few TGCAGCGTTGAAGACGTGGATGGCTACACCTTC CSVEDVDGYTF
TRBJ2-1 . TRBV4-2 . TGTGCCAGCAGCCAAGATTCCGGTGGGGATGAGCAGTTCTTC CASSQDSGGDEQFF
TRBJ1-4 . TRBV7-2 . TGTGCCAGCAGCTTAGCCTCTTCTACGCGGGAGAGCGAAAAACTGTTTTTT CASSLASSTRESEKLFF
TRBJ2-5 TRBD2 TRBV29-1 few TGCAGCGCGCTAGCGGGAGCGGTGGAGACCCAGTACTTC CSALAGAVETQYF
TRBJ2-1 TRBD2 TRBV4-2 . TGTGCCAGCAGCCAAAGAAATCCCAGCGGGGCGGAGACCCAGTTCTTC CASSQRNPSGAETQFF
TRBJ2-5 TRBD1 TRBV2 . TGTGCCAGCAGGGACAGGGTAGGGGAGACCCAGTACTTC CASRDRVGETQYF
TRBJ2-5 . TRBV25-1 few TGTGCCAGCAGTGCCCTGACTTTTCAAGAGACCCAGTACTTC CASSALTFQETQYF
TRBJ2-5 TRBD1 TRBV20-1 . TGCAGTGCTAGACTCAGGACAGGGAGTCAAGAGACCCAGTACTTC CSARLRTGSQETQYF
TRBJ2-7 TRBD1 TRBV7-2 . TGTGCCAGCAGCCAGACAGGGGGCCGCTACGAGCAGTACTTC CASSQTGGRYEQYF
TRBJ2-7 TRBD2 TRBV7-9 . TGTGCCAGCTCCCTTCTCAGCGGGGCCTACAATGAGCAGTACTTC CASSLLSGAYNEQYF
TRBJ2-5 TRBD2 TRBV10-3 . TGTGCCATCCGCGGGACTAGCGACCAAGAGACCCAGTACTTC CAIRGTSDQETQYF
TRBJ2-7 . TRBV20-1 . TGCAGTGCTAGGAGAGCGGGTCAAACCTACGAGCAGTACTTC CSARRAGQTYEQYF
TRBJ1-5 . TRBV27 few TGTGCCAGCAGTTTATTGGGGTCCAATCAGCCCCAGCATTTT CASSLLGSNQPQHF
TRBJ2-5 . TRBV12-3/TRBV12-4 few TGTGCCAGCAGTTTGCGGCTTCAAGAGACCCAGTACTTC CASSLRLQETQYF
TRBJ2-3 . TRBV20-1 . TGCAGTGTCACACAGGGTTTGGGCACAGATACGCAGTATTTT CSVTQGLGTDTQYF
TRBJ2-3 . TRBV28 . TGTGCCAGCAGTCCCCTTCGGACGACAGATACGCAGTATTTT CASSPLRTTDTQYF
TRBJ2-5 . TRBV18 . TGTGCCAGCTCACCGACGGGAACAGGGCGATCGGAGACCCAGTACTTC CASSPTGTGRSETQYF
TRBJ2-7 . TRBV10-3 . TGTGCCATCAGGTCAGAAGCCTACGAGCAGTACTTC CAIRSEAYEQYF